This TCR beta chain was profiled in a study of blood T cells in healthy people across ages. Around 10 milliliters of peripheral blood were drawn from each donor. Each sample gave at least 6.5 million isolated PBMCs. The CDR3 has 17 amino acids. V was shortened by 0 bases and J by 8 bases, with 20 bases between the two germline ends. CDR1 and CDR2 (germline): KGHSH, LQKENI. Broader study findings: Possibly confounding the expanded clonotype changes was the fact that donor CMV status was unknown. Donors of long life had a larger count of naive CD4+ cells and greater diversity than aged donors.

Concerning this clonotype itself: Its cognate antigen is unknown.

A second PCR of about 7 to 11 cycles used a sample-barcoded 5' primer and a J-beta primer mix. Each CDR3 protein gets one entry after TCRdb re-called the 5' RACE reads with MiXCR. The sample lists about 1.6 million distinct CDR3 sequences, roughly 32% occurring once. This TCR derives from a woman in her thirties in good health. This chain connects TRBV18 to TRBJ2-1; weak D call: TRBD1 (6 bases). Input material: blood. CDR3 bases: TGTGCCAGCTCACCACCTCTCAAAGGACAGAGGGTCGATGAGCAGTTCTTC. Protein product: CASSPPLKGQRVDEQFF.